These 5 T cell receptor beta chains share one sample of origin, sequenced in a study of T cell responses to AZD1222 COVID-19 vaccine. Profiling relied on immunoSEQ multiplex PCR, and the TCRdb table lists in-frame clones only, not all of them. Of about 140,000 clones in the sample, 70% to 90% are singletons; the top ten hold under 2.5%. Here the sequenced sample was peripheral blood, taken on day 0 of AZD1222 vaccination. The receptors originated from an adult in good health.

V usage is TRBV4-1 and J usage is TRBJ1-5; TRBD1 might be the D (6 bases). CDR1 and CDR2 from the germline V gene are MGHRA and YSYEKL. The V and J ends lost 2 bases and 7 bases respectively, with 18 bases between them. This CDR3 is 16 amino acids long. The CDR3 DNA follows: TGCGCCAGCAGCCAACCCGGACAGAGAAGAGGGCAGCCCCAGCATTTT. Residues: CASSQPGQRRGQPQHF.

The CDR3 region has the DNA TGCGCCAGCAGCCCGGACAGGGCCCAGCCCCAGCATTTT. Residues: CASSPDRAQPQHF. The chain links TRBV10-2 to TRBJ1-5; TRBD1 agrees at 8 bases. Unmatched junction bases numbered 5, after V lost 6 bases and J lost 7 bases. This CDR3 comprises 13 residues. Germline-derived CDR1 and CDR2 are WSHSY and SAAADI.

The chain is built from TRBV3-1 (or the pseudogene TRBV3-2) and TRBJ2-7, with 9 bases matching TRBD1. This CDR3 spans 17 amino acids. Germline assignment: CDR1 LGHDT and CDR2 YNNKEL (reference sequence). The V segment lost 1 base and the J segment 3 bases; nucleotides outside the gene matches: 10. DNA for the CDR3: TGTGCCAGCAGCCAAGGGCTGGGACAGGGAGTGGACTACGAGCAGTACTTC. This translates into CASSQGLGQGVDYEQYF.

As DNA, the CDR3 is TGTGCCAGCTTCGACGCGGCCTATGGCTACACCTTC. Amino acids: CASFDAAYGYTF. The rearrangement joins TRBV6-4 to TRBJ1-2, with no clear D. V dropped 8 bases and J dropped 4 bases, with 11 bases sitting between them. This CDR3 region has 12 residues. The germline gives CDR1 MRHNA, CDR2 SNTAGT.

The V gene is TRBV13, the J gene TRBJ2-1; TRBD2 matches 9 bases. This CDR3 has 16 amino acids. Losses at the gene ends were 7 bases for V and 1 base for J; bases not matched to a gene: 8. The germline gives CDR1 PRHDT, CDR2 FYEKMQ (reference sequence). The DNA for the CDR3 is TGTGCCAGCACCAATAGCGGGAGAGGGTCCTACAATGAGCAGTTCTTC. Protein sequence: CASTNSGRGSYNEQFF. The whole variable domain, remainder taken from reference TRBV13 and TRBJ2-1, is AAGVIQSPRHLIKEKRETATLKCYPIPRHDTVYWYQQGPGQDPQFLISFYEKMQSDKGSIPDRFSAQQFSDYHSELNMSSLELGDSALYFCASTNSGRGSYNEQFFGPGTRLTVL.